The sequence of this T cell receptor (beta chain) was determined in a study of T cell repertoires in cytomegalovirus infection. Study overall: Evidence of both CMV infection and a matching HLA type came from public TCR beta signatures.

In TCRdb, the reads were re-called with MiXCR into one record per CDR3 protein. The table shows some 150,000 distinct CDR3 sequences, with about 6.1% occurring only once. The study's findings and limits: Using cumulative public TCR beta family frequency, the authors identified those who carried CMV together with the relevant HLA. HLA-C-restricted TCR beta clonotypes specific for CMV led the ex vivo response.

In its sample, this clonotype was seen many times. The antigen is undetermined. Germline-derived CDR1 and CDR2 are SGHRS and YFSETQ. V dropped 4 bases and J dropped 3; count of bases not matched to a gene: 7. This CDR3 is built from 15 residues. This clonotype was sampled from a human donor in good health (CMV status not recorded). Some clones in this sample may be carry-over from other donors' samples. The sequencing sample was made of PBMCs. The chain employs TRBV5-1 and TRBJ1-2; TRBD1 matches at 9 bases. Here the CDR3 reads CASSPRDRAYYGYTF. The CDR3 DNA follows: TGCGCCAGCAGCCCCCGGGACAGGGCCTACTATGGCTACACCTTC.